These 28 T cell receptor beta chains came from one sample sequenced in a study of blood T cell repertoires in COVID-19. Libraries were prepared by immunoSEQ multiplex PCR; TCRdb keeps only in-frame clonotypes and omits some of them. This repertoire shows 300,000 to 350,000 clones, roughly 90% found once; its top ten account for about 6.8%. The sequencing input was peripheral blood. The receptors were sampled from a woman aged 25 to 39 with COVID-19, enrolled during active disease.

The CDR3 nucleotides read TGTGCCAGCAGCTTAGGGGGTTCTAACAGGGTTGACTACGAGCAGTACTTC. Amino acids: CASSLGGSNRVDYEQYF. The V call is TRBV7-2, the J call TRBJ2-7; D perhaps matches TRBD1 (6 bases). Trimming took 1 base from V and 3 from J, leaving 19 bases between them. This CDR3 has 17 residues. Germline V gene lookup returns CDR1 SGHTA and CDR2 FQGNSA. The full variable domain, rest sourced from reference TRBV7-2 and TRBJ2-7, is GAGVSQSPSNKVTEKGKDVELRCDPISGHTALYWYRQSLGQGLEFLIYFQGNSAPDKSGLPSDRFSAERTGGSVSTLTIQRTQQEDSAVYLCASSLGGSNRVDYEQYFGPGTRLTVT.

V and J are TRBV6-1 and TRBJ2-2; D is perhaps TRBD2 (5 bases). The V end was cut by 1 base, the J end by 1 base, with 7 bases between. CDR1 MNHNS and CDR2 SASEGT come from the germline V gene. This CDR3 comprises 15 residues. This CDR3 is CASSEGGGNTGELFF. The CDR3 nucleotides are TGTGCCAGCAGTGAAGGTGGAGGGAACACCGGGGAGCTGTTTTTT.

This clone was observed a handful of times. The CDR3 DNA reads TGTGCCAGCAGCGTAGCGTGGACTAGCGACTACGAGCAGTACTTC. It specifies CASSVAWTSDYEQYF. V is TRBV9 and J is TRBJ2-7, with 9 bases fitting TRBD2. The V and J ends lost 0 bases and 3 bases, in that order; junction bases with no gene match: 4. Germline assignment: CDR1 SGDLS and CDR2 YYNGEE. The CDR3 totals 15 residues.

The rearrangement uses TRBV28 and TRBJ1-2; possibly TRBD1 for D (6 bases). The CDR3 is made up of 16 amino acids. Per the germline V gene, CDR1 is MDHEN and CDR2 is SYDVKM. V was pared by 5 bases and J by 8 bases, with 24 bases between. The CDR3 here is CASSPPWEGGEGGYTF. CDR3 DNA: TGTGCCAGCAGTCCACCCTGGGAGGGGGGAGAGGGGGGCTACACCTTC.

V usage is TRBV4-1 and J usage is TRBJ1-5; D ambiguous. Trimming removed 1 base at V and 8 bases at J, with 15 bases between. The CDR3 runs to 15 residues. Germline CDR1 and CDR2: MGHRA and YSYEKL. This CDR3 is CASSQGGRANKPQHF. CDR3 bases: TGCGCCAGCAGCCAAGGTGGGAGGGCTAATAAGCCCCAGCATTTT.

V gene TRBV30 combines with J gene TRBJ1-1; D is unclear. CDR3 length equals 13 residues. The V gene's germline CDR1 is GTSNPN and CDR2 SVGIG (reference sequence). Trimming took 1 base from V and 5 from J, leaving 11 bases between them. CDR3 sequence reads: CAWSGRRSTEAFF. CDR3 sequence (DNA): TGTGCCTGGAGTGGTCGAAGGAGTACTGAAGCTTTCTTT.

The chain combines TRBV9 with TRBJ2-1; TRBD2 matches 8 bases. V lost 3 bases and J lost 8; bases outside the gene matches: 10. The length of the CDR3 is 15 residues. The germline gives CDR1 SGDLS, CDR2 YYNGEE. CDR3 amino acids: CASSAGTSFSHEQFF. The CDR3, as DNA: TGTGCCAGCAGCGCAGGGACTAGTTTTAGCCATGAGCAGTTCTTC.

The chain is built from TRBV3-1 (or the pseudogene TRBV3-2) and TRBJ2-7, with TRBD1 matching over 7 bases. This CDR3 comprises 15 residues. Trimming removed 1 base from V and 2 bases from J; junction bases left unmatched: 5. CDR1 and CDR2 (germline): LGHDT, YNNKEL (reference sequence). The CDR3 DNA follows: TGTGCCAGCAGCCAAGCCTTCGGGACAGCCTACGAGCAGTACTTC. Protein product: CASSQAFGTAYEQYF.

V usage is TRBV2 and J usage is TRBJ2-5, with TRBD2 matching over 8 bases. Unmatched junction bases numbered 3, after V lost 7 bases and J lost 2 bases. Germline loops: CDR1 SNHLY, CDR2 FYNNEI. CDR3 length: 13 amino acids. This chain's CDR3 is CASTREVQETQYF. The CDR3 coding sequence is TGTGCCAGCACGCGGGAGGTACAAGAGACCCAGTACTTC.

The V gene is TRBV7-9, the J gene TRBJ1-1; 8 positions agree with TRBD1. CDR3 length equals 15 residues. Germline CDR1 reads SEHNR; CDR2 reads FQNEAQ (reference sequence). J gave up 4 bases and V 0 bases, and 4 bases lay outside the gene matches. The CDR3 region is CASSLARGRSTEAFF. CDR3 nucleotide sequence: TGTGCCAGCAGCTTAGCCAGGGGGCGGTCCACTGAAGCTTTCTTT.

This chain links TRBV18 with TRBJ1-1; D is uncertain. Between the trimmed V and J ends, which lost 3 bases and 10 bases, there was a span of 15 bases. The CDR3 consists of 13 residues. The V gene's germline CDR1 is KGHSH and CDR2 LQKENI. This CDR3 reads CASSPTQDLGAFF. CDR3 bases: TGTGCCAGCTCACCCACCCAAGACTTGGGAGCTTTCTTT.

The chain joins TRBV6-6 to TRBJ2-1; 7 bases agree with TRBD2. Germline CDR1 and CDR2: MNHNY and SVGAGI (reference sequence). The CDR3 has 16 residues. J was trimmed by 5 bases and V by 7 bases; bases with no gene match: 14. CDR3 in DNA: TGTGCCAGCACCTCGAGAGGGAGCGGGAATCACAATGAGCAGTTCTTC. It is translated as CASTSRGSGNHNEQFF.

V and J are TRBV28 and TRBJ2-2; TRBD2 agrees at 14 bases. The J segment lost 7 bases and the V segment lost 4 bases, leaving 8 bases of the junction unmatched. Germline CDR1 is MDHEN and CDR2 is SYDVKM. CDR3 length: 17 amino acids. In DNA form, the CDR3 reads TGTGCCAGCAGTTCCTCGGGACTAGCGGGAGTTTTCGGGGAGCTGTTTTTT. Its protein is CASSSSGLAGVFGELFF.

The chain links TRBV27 to TRBJ1-6, with a weak D call TRBD1 (5 bases). The CDR3 spans 15 residues. Per germline, CDR1 MNHEY and CDR2 SMNVEV (reference sequence). V gave up 5 bases and J gave up 4 bases, with 12 bases separating them. CDR3 amino acids: CASSTHRSYNSPLHF. The CDR3, as DNA: TGTGCCAGCAGTACCCACAGGAGTTATAATTCACCCCTCCACTTT.

The chain is built from TRBV27 and TRBJ2-1, with D perhaps TRBD1 (7 bases). Trimming shortened V by 3 bases and J by 5 bases, and 11 bases separated the two germline ends. This CDR3 has 14 residues. Germline-derived CDR1 and CDR2 are MNHEY and SMNVEV (reference sequence). The CDR3 DNA follows: TGTGCCAGCAGTTTGGAGGGGGCGCACAATGAGCAGTTCTTC. It encodes CASSLEGAHNEQFF.

The V gene is TRBV28, the J gene TRBJ1-1; 8 bases fit TRBD1. CDR3 length: 14 amino acids. Germline V CDR1 and CDR2: MDHEN, SYDVKM. J lost 3 bases, V lost 8 bases, and 8 bases had no gene match. The CDR3 DNA reads TGTGCCAGCGGGCAGGGGGCGCATCACACTGAAGCTTTCTTT. It encodes CASGQGAHHTEAFF.

V gene TRBV7-2 combines with J gene TRBJ2-5; the D gene is possibly TRBD2 (6 bases). The V gene's germline CDR1 is SGHTA and CDR2 FQGNSA. The CDR3 has 14 residues. The germline V and J ends were trimmed by 1 base and 5 bases, with 11 bases remaining between them. CDR3 in amino acids: CASSLGGDAETQYF. The DNA of the CDR3 is TGTGCCAGCAGCTTAGGGGGGGACGCCGAGACCCAGTACTTC.

There are a few counts of this clone. The chain carries TRBV30 and TRBJ1-6; D gene ambiguous. The V gene's germline CDR1 is GTSNPN and CDR2 SVGIG (reference sequence). V was trimmed by 2 bases and J by 0 bases, leaving 11 bases between them. The CDR3 spans 16 residues. The CDR3, as DNA: TGTGCCTGGAGTAGATTCGAGAGCTCCTATAATTCACCCCTCCACTTT. It yields the protein CAWSRFESSYNSPLHF.

This sequence joins TRBV14 and TRBJ1-1; a possible D gene is TRBD1 (5 bases). V was clipped by 6 bases and J by 4 bases, with 12 bases between them. The CDR3 totals 13 residues. Germline values: CDR1 SGHDN, CDR2 FVKESK. The CDR3 reads CASRVAGPTEAFF. The CDR3 DNA follows: TGTGCCAGCAGGGTCGCAGGGCCCACTGAAGCTTTCTTT. Together with reference TRBV14 and TRBJ1-1, the CDR3 gives the full variable domain: EAGVTQFPSHSVIEKGQTVTLRCDPISGHDNLYWYRRVMGKEIKFLLHFVKESKQDESGMPNNRFLAERTGGTYSTLKVQPAELEDSGVYFCASRVAGPTEAFFGQGTRLTVV.

The J gene is TRBJ2-7, the V gene TRBV6-5; TRBD1 matches 8 bases. Germline values: CDR1 MNHEY, CDR2 SVGAGI. V lost 5 bases to trimming and J lost 2 bases; unmatched junction nucleotides: 5. The CDR3 totals 14 residues. In DNA, the CDR3 is TGTGCCAGCAGTCCCGCACAGGGGGCCTACGAGCAGTACTTC. Protein: CASSPAQGAYEQYF.

The V call is TRBV5-6, the J call TRBJ1-5; 7 bases map to TRBD1. This CDR3 spans 15 amino acids. Losses at the gene ends were 4 bases for V and 5 bases for J; bases not matched to a gene: 9. CDR1 is SGHDT, CDR2 YYEEEE, per germline. The CDR3 DNA reads TGTGCCAGCAGCCAGGGGCCGACAGGGCATCAGCCCCAGCATTTT. It specifies CASSQGPTGHQPQHF.

The rearrangement links TRBV28 to TRBJ2-6, with a possible D match to TRBD1 (6 bases). Trimming took 7 bases from V and 0 from J, leaving 22 bases between them. CDR3 length: 19 amino acids. Germline-derived CDR1 and CDR2 are MDHEN and SYDVKM. The CDR3: CASNSLGDIVDSGANVLTF. CDR3 in DNA: TGTGCCAGCAACTCTTTGGGGGACATAGTAGACTCTGGGGCCAACGTCCTGACTTTC.

This chain joins TRBV30 and TRBJ2-2, with D perhaps TRBD1 (8 bases). Trimming cost V 3 bases and J 4 bases, with 21 bases left between them. This CDR3 comprises 17 residues. Germline V gene lookup returns CDR1 GTSNPN and CDR2 SVGIG (reference sequence). The CDR3 DNA reads TGTGCCTGGAGCGGCGGGAGTTCGGACAGGGTCACCGGGGAGCTGTTTTTT. Translated, it gives CAWSGGSSDRVTGELFF.

CDR3 amino acids: CASSIPTSGYEQYF. Written as DNA, the CDR3 is TGTGCCAGCAGCATCCCGACTAGCGGTTACGAGCAGTACTTC. The chain joins TRBV28 to TRBJ2-7; 9 nucleotides line up with TRBD2. CDR1 and CDR2 (germline): MDHEN, SYDVKM. V gave up 6 bases and J gave up 4 bases; unmatched junction bases: 7. This CDR3 spans 14 amino acids.

This rearrangement joins TRBV10-3 to TRBJ1-6; weak D call: TRBD1 (5 bases). V lost 3 bases to trimming and J lost 10 bases, with 13 bases between them. In germline, CDR1 is ENHRY, CDR2 SYGVKD. CDR3 size: 14 residues. CDR3 nucleotides: TGTGCCATCAGTGACGGGGGGTCTCCCTCACCCCTCCACTTT. It codes for CAISDGGSPSPLHF.

This clone came up once. J is TRBJ1-2 and V is TRBV27; D unclear. Germline V gene data show CDR1 as MNHEY and CDR2 as SMNVEV (reference sequence). The CDR3 has 16 amino acids. Between the trimmed V and J ends, which lost 2 bases and 6 bases, there was a span of 19 bases. In DNA form, the CDR3 reads TGTGCCAGCAGTTTAGGGCGCAACCCATCAATTAATGGCTACACCTTC. This codes for CASSLGRNPSINGYTF.

V usage is TRBV28 and J usage is TRBJ2-5; 9 nucleotides agree with TRBD2. The CDR3 is 14 amino acids. V shed 3 bases and J 7 bases; nucleotides not matched to a gene: 6. CDR1 is MDHEN, CDR2 SYDVKM, per germline. DNA for the CDR3: TGTGCCAGCAGTTTCCTAGCGGGGCTAGGGACCCAGTACTTC. This codes for CASSFLAGLGTQYF.

This clone was detected only a few times. The J gene is TRBJ1-4, the V gene TRBV10-3; 10 bases are a match to TRBD1. V shed 4 bases, J shed 10 bases, and the junction held 9 bases outside the gene matches. There are 15 residues in the CDR3. In germline, CDR1 is ENHRY, CDR2 SYGVKD. The CDR3 DNA is TGTGCCATCAGTGGGACAGGGACAGGGGAATCAAAACTGTTTTTT. It encodes CAISGTGTGESKLFF.